The source of this TCR beta chain is a study of CD8+CD57+ T cells in acquired aplastic anemia. Before being chosen for sequencing, patients had shown CD8+CD57+ cell expansion by flow cytometry. The CDR3 has 17 residues. V was pared by 4 bases and J by 2 bases, with 13 bases of the junction left unmatched. Germline V gene lookup returns CDR1 SGHVS and CDR2 FNYEAQ. This clonotype has just a few counts. CDR3 and TCR beta VDJ profiling relied on a genomic DNA template. MiXCR, run by TCRdb on the reads, gives a single entry per CDR3 protein. The sample consists of roughly 240,000 distinct CDR3 sequences, approximately 45% of them appearing once.

The sequence came from a human donor with aplastic anemia. The sequenced sample was sorted CD4+, CD8+, or CD8+CD57+ T cells (not recorded which) from PBMCs. The gene calls are TRBV7-6 and TRBJ2-7; the match to TRBD1 covers 8 bases. The CDR3 DNA reads as TGTGCCAGCAGCTCACAAGACAGGGGCCAACAGCCCTACGAGCAGTACTTC. Its translation: CASSSQDRGQQPYEQYF.